A single T cell receptor beta chain is shown here with its context. Its antigen is unknown. This CDR3 contains 17 residues. Germline values: CDR1 SGHRS, CDR2 YFSETQ. J was trimmed by 7 bases and V by 1 base; bases with no gene match: 11. Primers included in the PCR were 60 Vbeta and 13 Jbeta primers. The repertoire was sequenced with immunoSEQ multiplex PCR; TCRdb's copy has only in-frame clones and lacks some. The sample records tens of thousands of clones, about two thirds being singletons. Those who donated were healthy bone marrow donors. The sample originates from a study of cytomegalovirus exposure and HLA in healthy donors. Study-wide findings and caveats: Associated with cytomegalovirus, according to the listing, were 150 to 200 TCR beta chains. Later work associated roughly 17,000 TCR beta sequences with HLA alleles at 0.05 false discovery rate.

Sequencing was carried out using PBMCs. This chain connects TRBV5-1 to TRBJ1-6; 7 nucleotides agree with TRBD1. The TCR comes from a boy younger than 18 in good health and CMV-seropositive. The CDR3 loop reads CASSLSRGDMENSPLHF. The CDR3 DNA is TGCGCCAGCAGCTTGAGCAGGGGGGATATGGAGAATTCACCCCTCCACTTT.